The 22 T cell receptor beta chains in this list originate from one sample, sequenced in a study of T-cell reconstitution after alpha-beta-depleted transplantation in children. The authors prepared the TCRbeta library with unique molecular identifiers. TCRdb ran MiXCR on the PCR reads and lists one entry per CDR3 protein. The table shows some 220,000 distinct CDR3 sequences, with about 11% occurring only once. The sample in question was PBMCs, obtained before TCRalphabeta/CD19-depleted stem cell transplant. The receptor set was obtained from a child under two years old with acute myeloid leukemia, due to receive a stem cell transplant.

The table lists this clonotype with a few counts. J is TRBJ2-1 and V is TRBV4-2, with D perhaps matching TRBD2 (6 bases). The CDR3 runs to 17 residues. Germline V CDR1 and CDR2: LGHNA, YNFKEQ. Between the trimmed V and J ends, which lost 0 bases and 6 bases, there was a span of 18 bases. CDR3 sequence (DNA): TGTGCCAGCAGCCAAGATCTTTGGAGGGAGGACGGCAATGAGCAGTTCTTC. Amino acids: CASSQDLWREDGNEQFF.

This clonotype came up many times. The CDR3 reads CSVARMSSETQYF. CDR3 in DNA: TGCAGCGTTGCCAGGATGTCCTCAGAGACCCAGTACTTC. The chain combines TRBV29-1 with TRBJ2-5; D is unresolved. Per the germline V gene, CDR1 is SQVTM and CDR2 is ANQGSEA. V was pared by 4 bases and J by 4 bases, with 13 bases between. The CDR3 runs 13 residues.

This clonotype was recorded at least ten times. The CDR3 here is CASSQLRVETQYF. The CDR3 nucleotides read TGTGCCAGCAGCCAACTTCGCGTGGAGACCCAGTACTTC. The J gene is TRBJ2-5, the V gene TRBV14, with D unclear. Trimming removed 2 bases from V and 5 bases from J, with 9 bases in between. The germline V gene encodes CDR1 SGHDN and CDR2 FVKESK. CDR3 length: 13 residues.

There are a few counts of this clonotype. V is TRBV28 and J is TRBJ2-1; 12 nucleotides agree with TRBD1. The V gene's germline CDR1 is MDHEN and CDR2 SYDVKM. This CDR3 is 16 amino acids long. V shed 4 bases and J 9 bases; nucleotides not matched to a gene: 10. CDR3 bases: TGTGCCAGCAGTTCCCTCTTGGGACAGGGGGCGGGTGAGCAGTTCTTC. As protein: CASSSLLGQGAGEQFF.

Points on this clonotype: A much larger clone differs by one base, so this may be a read error. The CDR3 DNA follows: TGTGCCACCACCTCTAGGACAGGGAGCACAGATACGCAGTATTTT. Protein product: CATTSRTGSTDTQYF. The chain links TRBV12-3 or TRBV12-4 to TRBJ2-3, with TRBD1 matching 8 bases. The trim removed 10 bases at V and 0 bases at J, leaving 9 bases unmatched. This CDR3 region has 15 residues.

This clonotype has ten or more counts. This sequence joins TRBV11-2 and TRBJ2-1; D gene ambiguous. V was clipped by 3 bases and J by 2 bases, with 8 bases between them. The CDR3 has 14 amino acids. CDR1 is SGHAT and CDR2 is FQNNGV in the germline V gene. The CDR3 coding sequence is TGTGCCAGCAGCTTGGCGGCTACCTACAATGAGCAGTTCTTC. The encoded protein is CASSLAATYNEQFF.

The V call is TRBV7-6, the J call TRBJ2-2; D tentatively fits TRBD1 or TRBD2 (5 bases each). CDR1 is SGHVS and CDR2 is FNYEAQ in the germline V gene. This CDR3 comprises 15 residues. V lost 3 bases to trimming and J lost 6 bases, with 14 bases between them. DNA of the CDR3: TGTGCCAGCAGCTTCAGTCTAGGGGAGCCCGGGGAGCTGTTTTTT. It codes for CASSFSLGEPGELFF.

This clonotype occurred many times. The rearrangement uses TRBV5-1 and TRBJ1-3; D not certain. Per germline, CDR1 SGHRS and CDR2 YFSETQ. The CDR3 totals 14 residues. With 4 bases removed from V and 7 bases from J, the gap between germline ends came to 15 bases. The CDR3 loop is CASSAEGTSNTIYF. Here the CDR3 DNA reads TGCGCCAGCAGCGCGGAGGGCACGTCTAACACCATATATTTT.

As regards this clonotype: The junction does not match germline at one end; this may be a read error. The V call is TRBV29-1, the J call TRBJ1-1, with unresolved D. The germline gives CDR1 SQVTM, CDR2 ANQGSEA. CDR3 length equals 14 residues. Written as DNA, the CDR3 is TGCAGCGTTGAAGGGCCGATCATGAGCACTGAAGCGTTCTTT. Translating gives CSVEGPIMSTEAFF.

This clonotype was counted at least ten times. The chain recombines TRBV5-1 with TRBJ2-3, with TRBD1 identical over 7 bases. The V segment lost 4 bases and the J segment 6 bases; nucleotides outside the gene matches: 8. This CDR3 region has 14 residues. Per the germline V gene, CDR1 is SGHRS and CDR2 is YFSETQ. Here the CDR3 reads CASSVGQAMDTQYF. CDR3 bases: TGCGCCAGCAGCGTTGGACAGGCCATGGATACGCAGTATTTT.

This chain links TRBV19 with TRBJ2-5; no definite D call. Trimming removed 5 bases from V and 4 bases from J, with 17 bases in between. This CDR3 region has 15 residues. Germline-derived CDR1 and CDR2 are LNHDA and SQIVND (reference sequence). This CDR3 is CASSLGSGPPETQYF. The CDR3 DNA reads TGTGCCAGTAGTCTAGGGTCGGGCCCACCAGAGACCCAGTACTTC.

This clonotype has a count of ten or more. The chain joins TRBV9 to TRBJ1-3; D not certain. The CDR3 spans 14 residues. With 0 bases removed from V and 3 bases from J, the gap between germline ends came to 7 bases. Germline lookup yields CDR1 SGDLS and CDR2 YYNGEE. CDR3 sequence (DNA): TGTGCCAGCAGCGTAGCTGCAGATGGAAACACCATATATTTT. The encoded protein is CASSVAADGNTIYF.

Ten or more counts support this clonotype. This rearrangement joins TRBV20-1 to TRBJ2-5; 8 bases line up with TRBD2. V shed 5 bases, J shed 5 bases, and the junction held 10 bases outside the gene matches. The CDR3 is made up of 14 amino acids. Looked up from germline, CDR1 is DFQATT and CDR2 is SNEGSKA (reference sequence). CDR3 sequence (DNA): TGCAGTGCTGATAGCGGGGAGAAGGGCGAGACCCAGTACTTC. It encodes CSADSGEKGETQYF.

This clonotype was picked up many times. The chain joins TRBV2 to TRBJ2-2; D unresolved. There are 12 residues in the CDR3. Germline CDR1 is SNHLY and CDR2 is FYNNEI. V lost 1 base and J 8 bases, leaving 5 bases between the germline ends. CDR3 loop: CASSEDSGELFF. CDR3 DNA: TGTGCCAGCAGTGAAGATAGTGGGGAGCTGTTTTTT.

The table lists this clonotype with many counts. The V and J genes are TRBV9 and TRBJ2-1; 8 bases line up with TRBD2. Germline V gene lookup returns CDR1 SGDLS and CDR2 YYNGEE. The CDR3 length is 16 residues. Trimming at V came to 4 bases and at J to 10 bases, leaving 16 bases not matched to a gene. The CDR3 region is CASSHLPSGGLWEQFF. CDR3 coding DNA: TGTGCCAGCAGCCATCTCCCTTCGGGGGGGTTGTGGGAGCAGTTCTTC.

This clonotype was counted ten times or more. The chain joins TRBV24-1 to TRBJ2-3; D is perhaps TRBD1 (6 bases). The germline gives CDR1 KGHDR, CDR2 SFDVKD. The CDR3 is 16 amino acids. V was clipped by 3 bases and J by 3 bases, with 15 bases between them. The CDR3 here is CATSDPARGGTDTQYF. The CDR3 DNA is TGTGCCACCAGTGATCCTGCCAGGGGCGGGACAGATACGCAGTATTTT.

At least ten counts were recorded for this clonotype. The chain carries TRBV6-5 and TRBJ1-6; D not certain. Germline V lookup: CDR1 MNHEY, CDR2 SVGAGI. The CDR3 has 16 residues. V was clipped by 2 bases and J by 5 bases, with 13 bases between them. Written as DNA, the CDR3 is TGTGCCAGCAGTTACCGACGGACTGCTAATAATTCACCCCTCCACTTT. It codes for CASSYRRTANNSPLHF.

This clonotype was counted a single time. The chain employs TRBV20-1 and TRBJ2-1; D is perhaps TRBD2 (6 bases). This CDR3 has 15 residues. CDR1 DFQATT and CDR2 SNEGSKA come from the germline V gene (reference sequence). V was trimmed by 3 bases and J by 1 base, leaving 13 bases between them. CDR3 DNA sequence: TGCAGTGCTAGTAGAGAGGGGAGGTCCTACAATGAGCAGTTCTTC. It yields the protein CSASREGRSYNEQFF.

This clonotype was counted at least ten times. CDR3 residues: CASSPGTANEKLFF. The CDR3 bases are TGTGCCAGCAGCCCCGGGACAGCGAATGAAAAACTGTTTTTT. The rearrangement uses TRBV7-2 and TRBJ1-4, with 7 nucleotides matching TRBD1. V shed 5 bases, J shed 5 bases, and the junction held 5 bases outside the gene matches. This CDR3 is built from 14 residues. Germline V CDR1 and CDR2: SGHTA, FQGNSA.

Many counts were recorded for this clonotype. The genes are TRBV15 and TRBJ1-5; no clear D gene. The CDR3 totals 15 residues. V gave up 1 base and J gave up 0 bases, with 7 bases separating them. Germline loops: CDR1 LNHNV, CDR2 YYDKDF (reference sequence). The CDR3 DNA reads TGTGCCACCAGCAGAGGCGACTATAGCAATCAGCCCCAGCATTTT. Its protein is CATSRGDYSNQPQHF. The whole variable domain, remainder taken from reference TRBV15 and TRBJ1-5, is DAMVIQNPRYQVTQFGKPVTLSCSQTLNHNVMYWYQQKSSQAPKLLFHYYDKDFNNEADTPDNFQSRRPNTSFCFLDIRSPGLGDTAMYLCATSRGDYSNQPQHFGDGTRLSIL.

At least ten counts were recorded for this clonotype. J is TRBJ1-5 and V is TRBV15, with 8 bases lining up with TRBD1. The germline gives CDR1 LNHNV, CDR2 YYDKDF (reference sequence). Trimming at V came to 5 bases and at J to 4 bases, leaving 4 bases not matched to a gene. CDR3 length equals 14 residues. CDR3 amino acids: CATSEDRANQPQHF. The CDR3, as DNA: TGTGCCACCAGCGAGGACAGGGCAAATCAGCCCCAGCATTTT.

In this sample, this clonotype turned up a few times. The J gene is TRBJ2-1, the V gene TRBV20-1; 10 bases map to TRBD2. The CDR3 covers 17 residues. Trimming took 1 base from V and 0 from J; bases not matched to a gene: 6. Germline CDR1 is DFQATT and CDR2 is SNEGSKA (reference sequence). The CDR3 nucleotides are TGCAGTGCTAGAGCCCCTCCTAGCGGGAGCTCCTACAATGAGCAGTTCTTC. Translated: CSARAPPSGSSYNEQFF.